The 22 T cell receptor beta chains presented below share a single source sample, sequenced in a study of blood T cell repertoires in COVID-19. The method was immunoSEQ multiplex PCR; TCRdb's version includes in-frame clones alone and lacks a portion of them. Among some 280,000 clones, over 75% were seen once, and the ten largest hold under 15%. What was sequenced was peripheral blood. The receptors stem from a woman aged 60-75 years with acute or convalescent COVID-19.

As regards this clone: At the DNA level, this CDR3 is encoded by other sequences in the same sample as well. The gene calls are TRBV6-5 and TRBJ2-2; the D gene is possibly TRBD1 (5 bases). Germline CDR1 and CDR2: MNHEY and SVGAGI. CDR3 size: 15 residues. With 2 bases removed from V and 2 bases from J, the gap between germline ends came to 9 bases. CDR3 loop: CASSYGQGNTGELFF. As DNA, the CDR3 is TGTGCCAGCAGTTACGGGCAGGGAAACACCGGGGAGCTGTTTTTT.

The chain is built from TRBV24-1 and TRBJ2-5; a weak D match, TRBD1 (6 bases). The CDR3 loop spans 14 amino acids. The V gene's germline CDR1 is KGHDR and CDR2 SFDVKD. Trimming shortened V by 9 bases and J by 1 base, and 14 bases separated the two germline ends. The chain's CDR3 is CATQPGHLQETQYF. The CDR3 bases are TGTGCCACCCAGCCGGGACACCTCCAAGAGACCCAGTACTTC.

This chain links TRBV7-3 with TRBJ2-1, with a possible D match to TRBD2 (7 bases). CDR3 length: 17 residues. Germline V gene data show CDR1 as SGHTA and CDR2 as FQGTGA. Trimming stripped 5 bases from V and 1 base from J, with 18 bases between. The CDR3 here is CASSPPGAGASYNEQFF. The CDR3 DNA sequence: TGTGCCAGCAGCCCACCGGGGGCGGGGGCTTCCTACAATGAGCAGTTCTTC.

This chain joins TRBV18 and TRBJ1-2, with TRBD1 identical over 11 bases. Germline lookup yields CDR1 KGHSH and CDR2 LQKENI. After removal of 1 base from V and 7 bases from J, the junction contained 5 bases not matched to a gene. The CDR3 contains 15 residues. CDR3 sequence: CASSPRSGTGGGYTF. CDR3 in DNA: TGTGCCAGCTCACCACGGTCCGGGACAGGGGGTGGCTACACCTTC.

The gene calls are TRBV28 and TRBJ1-5; the match to TRBD1 covers 9 bases. Germline trimming cut 6 bases from V and 2 bases from J; bases unmatched to any gene: 11. This CDR3 has 17 residues. Germline V gene data show CDR1 as MDHEN and CDR2 as SYDVKM. CDR3 coding DNA: TGTGCCAGCAGCCAAAAACAGGGGGCGCCGGGCAATCAGCCCCAGCATTTT. It is translated as CASSQKQGAPGNQPQHF.

This sequence joins TRBV2 and TRBJ2-2; possible D gene TRBD1, 6 bases. V was trimmed by 5 bases and J by 7 bases, leaving 8 bases between them. The CDR3 loop spans 12 amino acids. Looked up from germline, CDR1 is SNHLY and CDR2 is FYNNEI. The CDR3 DNA sequence: TGTGCCAGCAGTACAGGGTTCGGGGAGCTGTTTTTT. This codes for CASSTGFGELFF.

The V call is TRBV18, the J call TRBJ1-6, with D perhaps matching TRBD1 (6 bases). The germline V gene encodes CDR1 KGHSH and CDR2 LQKENI. The CDR3 extends over 15 amino acids. Trimming cost V 3 bases and J 6 bases, with 12 bases left between them. The CDR3 loop is CASSPVLDSNSPLHF. Written as DNA, the CDR3 is TGTGCCAGCTCACCGGTACTGGACAGTAATTCACCCCTCCACTTT.

The chain has TRBV5-1 and TRBJ1-4, with 7 bases that match TRBD1. The CDR3 has 15 amino acids. Germline V lookup: CDR1 SGHRS, CDR2 YFSETQ. Trimming removed 4 bases from V and 6 bases from J; junction bases left unmatched: 9. This chain's CDR3 is CASSPEPGQYEKLFF. In DNA, the CDR3 is TGCGCCAGCAGCCCAGAACCGGGACAGTATGAAAAACTGTTTTTT. The variable domain in full, with the rest retrieved from reference TRBV5-1 and TRBJ1-4, is KAGVTQTPRYLIKTRGQQVTLSCSPISGHRSVSWYQQTPGQGLQFLFEYFSETQRNKGNFPGRFSGRQFSNSRSEMNVSTLELGDSALYLCASSPEPGQYEKLFFGSGTQLSVL.

This clone was counted between two and nine times. V and J are TRBV27 and TRBJ2-1; TRBD2 is a possible D gene (6 bases). V shed 3 bases and J shed 2 bases, with 14 bases lying between them. This CDR3 spans 16 amino acids. Germline assignment: CDR1 MNHEY and CDR2 SMNVEV (reference sequence). CDR3 amino acids: CASSFSGRPTYNEQFF. The CDR3 bases are TGTGCCAGCAGTTTTAGTGGGAGGCCCACCTACAATGAGCAGTTCTTC.

Here the CDR3 DNA reads TGTGCCAGAAGCTCCCTCTCGGAGGACCAAGAGACCCAGTACTTC. It specifies CARSSLSEDQETQYF. The chain carries TRBV5-3 and TRBJ2-5; tentative D call: TRBD2 (5 bases). TRBV5-3 is an ORF; its function is uncertain. The ends were cut back, 3 bases at V and 0 bases at J, with 12 bases in the middle. The CDR3 runs to 15 residues.

The gene calls are TRBV4-3 and TRBJ1-6; unclear D gene. The CDR3 spans 15 residues. V lost 0 bases, J lost 7 bases, and 10 bases lay in between. Germline V CDR1 and CDR2: LGHNA, YSLEER. The CDR3: CASSQEWQVNSPLHF. DNA of the CDR3: TGCGCCAGCAGCCAAGAATGGCAGGTGAATTCACCCCTCCACTTT.

The genes are TRBV5-5 and TRBJ2-5; 7 nucleotides line up with TRBD2. Germline V gene data show CDR1 as SGHKS and CDR2 as YYEKEE (reference sequence). This CDR3 region has 14 residues. V lost 1 base, J lost 2 bases, and 2 bases stayed unmatched. CDR3 coding DNA: TGTGCCAGCAGCTTGCTGGGGGGGCAAGAGACCCAGTACTTC. Its translation is CASSLLGGQETQYF.

The CDR3 sequence is CASSPGGGRMNTEAFF. In nucleotides, the CDR3 is TGTGCCAGCAGTCCCGGAGGCGGGAGAATGAACACTGAAGCTTTCTTT. The chain combines TRBV6-4 with TRBJ1-1; D unclear. V lost 5 bases and J 0 bases, leaving 16 bases between the germline ends. The CDR3 runs to 16 residues. The germline V gene encodes CDR1 MRHNA and CDR2 SNTAGT.

In this sample, this clone turned up once. The chain couples TRBV12-5 to TRBJ2-3; 8 bases map to TRBD2. Per the germline V gene, CDR1 is LGHNT and CDR2 is FRNRAP. The CDR3 has 16 amino acids. V lost 5 bases to trimming and J lost 0 bases; unmatched junction nucleotides: 7. The CDR3: CASGAGLAASTDTQYF. CDR3 nucleotides: TGTGCTAGTGGTGCAGGACTAGCAGCGAGCACAGATACGCAGTATTTT.

The chain links TRBV10-2 to TRBJ2-3; D might be TRBD2 (6 bases). Trimming took 8 bases from V and 3 from J, leaving 15 bases between them. Per the germline V gene, CDR1 is WSHSY and CDR2 is SAAADI. The CDR3 contains 14 residues. CDR3 DNA sequence: TGCGCCAGCGGTTGGGGCGGGGAAACAGATACGCAGTATTTT. It encodes CASGWGGETDTQYF.

The V call is TRBV9, the J call TRBJ2-7; 7 nucleotides match TRBD1. The junction had 4 bases not matched to a gene; V was cut back by 4 bases and J by 0 bases. Germline V gene sequence: CDR1 SGDLS, CDR2 YYNGEE. The CDR3 spans 14 residues. The CDR3 loop is CASSLWDSSYEQYF. CDR3 DNA: TGTGCCAGCAGCCTTTGGGACAGCTCCTACGAGCAGTACTTC.

The gene calls are TRBV6-4 and TRBJ1-2; TRBD1 matches at 8 bases. The germline CDR1 and CDR2 sequences are MRHNA and SNTAGT. The CDR3 is made up of 13 amino acids. Unmatched junction bases numbered 2, after V lost 4 bases and J lost 4 bases. CDR3 DNA: TGTGCCAGCAGTGGGGACAGGTCCTATGGCTACACCTTC. Protein sequence: CASSGDRSYGYTF.

The rearrangement joins TRBV18 to TRBJ2-7, with 7 bases matching TRBD1. V shed 3 bases and J 3 bases; nucleotides not matched to a gene: 5. Per germline, CDR1 KGHSH and CDR2 LQKENI. This CDR3 region has 14 residues. In DNA, the CDR3 is TGTGCCAGCTCACCGTCGGCAGGGGGCTACGAGCAGTACTTC. It is translated as CASSPSAGGYEQYF.

This clone appeared once. This sequence joins TRBV27 and TRBJ2-7; 8 positions match TRBD2. Germline V lookup: CDR1 MNHEY, CDR2 SMNVEV (reference sequence). The CDR3 sequence is 16 residues long. The trim removed 6 bases at V and 4 bases at J, leaving 14 bases unmatched. CDR3 loop: CASSHYVIGRVYEQYF. CDR3 nucleotides: TGTGCCAGCAGCCATTACGTCATCGGGAGGGTTTACGAGCAGTACTTC.

Only a few counts were recorded for this clone. V usage is TRBV27 and J usage is TRBJ2-2; 7 nucleotides line up with TRBD2. After removal of 3 bases from V and 3 bases from J, the junction contained 7 bases not matched to a gene. The CDR3 has 16 amino acids. In germline, CDR1 is MNHEY, CDR2 SMNVEV (reference sequence). The CDR3 reads CASSLGRGTYTGELFF. CDR3 bases: TGTGCCAGCAGTTTGGGGCGGGGGACCTACACCGGGGAGCTGTTTTTT.

This clone was observed once. CDR3 nucleotides: TGTGCCAGCAGCGTAAGCGAGGGCGAGCAGTACTTC. Residues: CASSVSEGEQYF. This chain links TRBV9 with TRBJ2-7; D possibly corresponds to TRBD2 (5 bases). CDR3 size: 12 residues. The ends were cut back, 1 base at V and 6 bases at J, with 8 bases in the middle. Germline CDR1 reads SGDLS; CDR2 reads YYNGEE.

In DNA, the CDR3 is TGTGCCTCCCAGACGGGATTCGGAGCTTTCTTT. This encodes CASQTGFGAFF. The chain combines TRBV19 with TRBJ1-1; D not resolved. The CDR3 is made up of 11 amino acids. Germline V gene lookup returns CDR1 LNHDA and CDR2 SQIVND (reference sequence). Trimming left V 11 bases short and J 10 bases short, with 17 bases between.